Listed below are T cell receptor beta chains from one sample, sequenced in a study of T cells in Graves' hyperthyroidism and ophthalmopathy. TCRdb ran MiXCR on the multiplex PCR reads and lists one entry per CDR3 protein. The profile covers fewer than 400,000 distinct CDR3 sequences, with over 12% appearing a single time and over 25% taken by the ten largest. Sequenced sample: blood. The receptors originated from a man in his fifties or sixties with Graves' ophthalmopathy. CDR3s include the opening cysteine and the closing phenylalanine or tryptophan. A D gene is named only where the DNA matches it firmly. Part of the rows lack a size; the others show once, few, many or a class for expanded clones.

-	many	TRBV2	TRBJ2-3	CASSARGSTDTQYF	TGTGCCAGCAGTGCGCGGGGAAGCACAGATACGCAGTATTTT
-	many	TRBV2	TRBJ1-2	CASRAGNYGYTF	TGTGCCAGCAGGGCAGGGAACTATGGCTACACCTTC
-	many	TRBV2	TRBJ1-1	CASRDSPADTEAFF	TGTGCCAGCAGGGACAGCCCCGCGGACACTGAAGCTTTCTTT
-	-	TRBV28	TRBJ1-2	CASTPSLRNYGYTF	TGTGCCAGCACCCCGTCGCTGAGAAACTATGGCTACACCTTC
TRBD1	few	TRBV29-1	TRBJ1-6	CRGTGGAFGNSPLHF	TGCAGGGGGACAGGGGGCGCTTTTGGGAATTCACCCCTCCACTTT
-	few	TRBV6-6	TRBJ1-5	CASSYSNYGDQGLGPQHF	TGTGCCAGCAGTTACTCGAATTACGGTGACCAGGGGCTGGGGCCCCAGCATTTT
-	many	TRBV7-9	TRBJ1-4	CASSFAGNEKLFF	TGTGCCAGCAGCTTTGCAGGGAATGAAAAACTGTTTTTT
-	many	TRBV7-9	TRBJ1-1	CASSFGGTHNTEAFF	TGTGCCAGCAGCTTTGGTGGGACACACAACACTGAAGCTTTCTTT
-	-	TRBV10-3	TRBJ2-3	CAIREHIITDTQYF	TGTGCCATCAGGGAACACATAATCACAGATACGCAGTATTTT
TRBD1	many	TRBV14	TRBJ2-3	CASSHRQGRTDTQYF	TGTGCCAGCAGCCACAGACAGGGACGCACAGATACGCAGTATTTT
-	-	TRBV29-1	TRBJ2-3	CSVEELTDTQYF	TGCAGCGTTGAAGAACTAACAGATACGCAGTATTTT
TRBD1	-	TRBV19	TRBJ1-1	CASSRGQYPGTEAFF	TGTGCCAGTAGTAGGGGACAGTATCCGGGGACTGAAGCTTTCTTT
-	few	TRBV6-1	TRBJ1-2	CASGRGRLGYTF	TGTGCCAGCGGCCGGGGGCGCTTGGGCTACACCTTC
TRBD1	many	TRBV6-6	TRBJ1-2	CASSYQVGQAGYGYTF	TGTGCCAGCAGTTACCAGGTCGGACAGGCGGGATATGGCTACACCTTC
TRBD2	many	TRBV30	TRBJ2-4	CAWNQLAGLQQNIQYF	TGTGCCTGGAACCAACTAGCGGGACTTCAACAAAACATTCAGTACTTC
TRBD2	many	TRBV7-9	TRBJ2-5	CASSFGGGQETQYF	TGTGCCAGCAGCTTCGGGGGGGGCCAAGAGACCCAGTACTTC
-	many	TRBV30	TRBJ1-4	CAWSVGATNEKLFF	TGTGCCTGGAGTGTTGGGGCAACTAATGAAAAACTGTTTTTT
-	-	TRBV12-3/TRBV12-4	TRBJ2-7	CASSFYGSSYEQYF	TGTGCCAGCAGTTTTTACGGTTCTTCCTACGAGCAGTACTTC
-	-	TRBV7-9	TRBJ1-2	CASSQIFRGSKGYGYTF	TGCGCCAGCAGCCAAATATTCAGGGGTTCAAAGGGATATGGCTACACCTTC
-	many	TRBV24-1	TRBJ2-1	CATSDPLTEQFF	TGTGCCACCAGTGATCCGCTTACAGAGCAGTTCTTC
-	-	TRBV9	TRBJ1-2	CASSVEGGLGYTF	TGTGCCAGCAGCGTAGAAGGTGGGTTGGGCTACACCTTC
TRBD1	many	TRBV2	TRBJ1-1	CASRDREVSTEAFF	TGTGCCAGCAGGGACAGGGAGGTATCCACTGAAGCTTTCTTT
-	few	TRBV20-1	TRBJ2-1	CSARDPRSNGNEQFF	TGCAGTGCTAGAGATCCGCGGAGTAATGGCAATGAGCAGTTCTTC
-	many	TRBV28	TRBJ2-5	CASSLFGTKSETQYF	TGTGCCAGCAGTTTATTTGGGACAAAATCGGAGACCCAGTACTTC
TRBD2	many	TRBV20-1	TRBJ2-3	CSARDGAGVADTQYF	TGCAGTGCTAGAGATGGGGCGGGAGTTGCAGATACGCAGTATTTT
TRBD2	-	TRBV7-9	TRBJ2-7	CASRWASGSSYEQYF	TGTGCCAGCAGGTGGGCTAGCGGGTCTTCCTACGAGCAGTACTTC